These T cell receptor beta chains were read from a single sample in a study of OX40 agonist ivuxolimab in advanced cancers. Profiling relied on immunoSEQ multiplex PCR, and the TCRdb table lists in-frame clones only, not all of them. The sample has 76,000 or so clones, more than 85% seen once; the top ten hold roughly 6.4%. The sequencing here drew on CD4+ or CD8+ T cells sorted from blood, taken in a trial of the OX40 agonist ivuxolimab. These receptors all stem from an adult with an advanced solid tumor such as melanoma, head and neck, liver or kidney cancer. The CDR3 runs from the conserved cysteine through the conserved F or W. The order of the fields is CDR3 protein, CDR3 DNA, V gene, D gene, clone size, J gene. D genes are given only for firm matches. Size is stated for part of the rows, as once, few or many counts, or as a class when the clone is expanded.

CDR3: CASSLTPLSGANVLTF; DNA: TGTGCCAGCAGTTTAACCCCCCTCTCTGGGGCCAACGTCCTGACTTTC; V: TRBV27; D: NA; size: NA; J: TRBJ2-6
CDR3: CASSLTPGQSYEQYF; DNA: TGTGCCAGCAGCCTCACTCCGGGACAGTCCTACGAGCAGTACTTC; V: TRBV11-2; D: TRBD1; size: NA; J: TRBJ2-7
CDR3: CASSTGEGYSYEQYF; DNA: TGTGCCAGCAGTACCGGGGAGGGCTATTCCTACGAGCAGTACTTC; V: TRBV6-5; D: TRBD2; size: NA; J: TRBJ2-7
CDR3: CASRRGSGSMNIQYF; DNA: TGTGCCAGCAGGCGGGGTAGCGGGAGTATGAACATTCAGTACTTC; V: TRBV2; D: TRBD2; size: NA; J: TRBJ2-4
CDR3: CASRWSVNTEAFF; DNA: TGTGCCAGTAGGTGGAGTGTGAACACTGAAGCTTTCTTT; V: TRBV6-5; D: NA; size: NA; J: TRBJ1-1
CDR3: CASSSQINTEAFF; DNA: TGTGCCAGCAGTAGCCAAATTAACACTGAAGCTTTCTTT; V: TRBV6-5; D: NA; size: NA; J: TRBJ1-1
CDR3: CASSLGEDNEQFF; DNA: TGTGCCAGCAGCTTGGGAGAAGACAATGAGCAGTTCTTC; V: TRBV5-6; D: NA; size: NA; J: TRBJ2-1
CDR3: CASSIPGSLSNYGYTF; DNA: TGTGCCAGCAGCATACCAGGGTCCTTATCTAACTATGGCTACACCTTC; V: TRBV21-1; D: NA; size: NA; J: TRBJ1-2
CDR3: CATLQGGDQPQHF; DNA: TGTGCCACCTTACAGGGGGGCGATCAGCCCCAGCATTTT; V: TRBV28; D: TRBD1; size: NA; J: TRBJ1-5
CDR3: CASSLGTPYEQYF; DNA: TGTGCCAGCAGCTTAGGAACTCCCTACGAGCAGTACTTC; V: TRBV7-6; D: NA; size: NA; J: TRBJ2-7
CDR3: CASTEPQHF; DNA: TGTGCCAGCACGGAGCCCCAGCATTTT; V: TRBV25-1; D: NA; size: few; J: TRBJ1-5
CDR3: CASSLGRLAGPDTQYF; DNA: TGTGCCAGCAGTTTAGGTCGACTAGCGGGGCCAGATACGCAGTATTTT; V: TRBV28; D: TRBD2; size: NA; J: TRBJ2-3
CDR3: CASSTGGFYGYTF; DNA: TGTGCCAGCAGCACTGGAGGGTTCTATGGCTACACCTTC; V: TRBV5-4; D: NA; size: NA; J: TRBJ1-2
CDR3: CASSLGELAGDTDTQYF; DNA: TGTGCCAGCAGCCTAGGGGAACTAGCGGGGGACACAGATACGCAGTATTTT; V: TRBV7-8; D: TRBD2; size: NA; J: TRBJ2-3
CDR3: CASNLAANTGELFF; DNA: TGTGCCAGCAACCTAGCGGCGAACACCGGGGAGCTGTTTTTT; V: TRBV14; D: TRBD2; size: once; J: TRBJ2-2
CDR3: CASSSLTSGGAQVEETQYF; DNA: TGTGCCAGCAGCTCCCTGACTAGCGGGGGGGCCCAGGTTGAAGAGACCCAGTACTTC; V: TRBV13; D: TRBD2; size: NA; J: TRBJ2-5
CDR3: CASSPGLAVYNEQFF; DNA: TGTGCCAGCAGCCCGGGACTAGCGGTCTACAATGAGCAGTTCTTC; V: TRBV7-6; D: TRBD2; size: once; J: TRBJ2-1
CDR3: CASSYSAGILNEKLFF; DNA: TGTGCCAGCAGTTACTCTGCAGGGATTCTTAATGAAAAACTGTTTTTT; V: TRBV6-6; D: NA; size: NA; J: TRBJ1-4
CDR3: CAWAFGTSYEQYF; DNA: TGTGCCTGGGCCTTCGGGACAAGCTACGAGCAGTACTTC; V: TRBV30; D: NA; size: NA; J: TRBJ2-7
CDR3: CASSLDRSQGLGYEQYF; DNA: TGTGCCAGCAGCTTAGATCGTTCCCAGGGGCTTGGCTACGAGCAGTACTTC; V: TRBV11-2; D: NA; size: NA; J: TRBJ2-7
CDR3: CASSSGTGNEAFF; DNA: TGCGCCAGCAGCTCCGGGACAGGGAATGAAGCTTTCTTT; V: TRBV5-1; D: TRBD1; size: NA; J: TRBJ1-1
CDR3: CASSLIWDYNNEQFF; DNA: TGTGCCAGCAGTCTAATCTGGGATTATAACAATGAGCAGTTCTTC; V: TRBV6-5; D: NA; size: NA; J: TRBJ2-1
CDR3: CASSPQRGVNEQYF; DNA: TGTGCCAGCAGTCCTCAGAGGGGGGTAAACGAGCAGTACTTC; V: TRBV6-1; D: NA; size: NA; J: TRBJ2-7
CDR3: CASSLVLAGGSYEQYF; DNA: TGTGCCAGCAGCTTGGTACTAGCGGGAGGTTCCTACGAGCAGTACTTC; V: TRBV5-4; D: TRBD2; size: NA; J: TRBJ2-7